This T cell receptor (beta chain) derives from a study of human T cells and chemical hapten exposure. Points from the study as a whole: Patch test score rose with PT1 expanded TCRs, significant at 8, 16, 32, not 4. Sensitization with DPC brought no change to TCRs above 1 in 1000 in frequency.

TCRdb reanalysed the RACE reads using MiXCR and keeps one entry per CDR3 protein. The sample yields some 89,000 distinct CDR3 sequences, around 9.6% seen once. This clonotype was detected only a few times. Its matching antigen is unknown. Sample time point: patch test 2, 6 weeks after DPC sensitization. Specified treatment: therapeutic diphenylcyclopropenone sensitization with weekly scalp DPC. Those who donated were patients with alopecia, 18 to 70 years of age, and suitable for DPC. This sequence was found in a woman in her twenties or thirties with alopecia areata. Some clones in this sample may be carry-over from other donors' samples. The source material was whole blood, sampled in connection with sensitization to the hapten diphenylcyclopropenone (DPC).

CDR3 residues: CATTTSEELFF. The CDR3, as DNA: TGTGCCACGACGACGAGCGAGGAGCTGTTTTTT. The chain links TRBV2 to TRBJ2-2; D not certain. The CDR3 extends over 11 amino acids. Germline values: CDR1 SNHLY, CDR2 FYNNEI. Trimming removed 10 bases from V and 10 bases from J, with 13 bases in between.